These 4 T cell receptor beta chains were all obtained from the same sample, sequenced in a study of blood T cell repertoires in COVID-19. Some clones are missing from TCRdb's copy, which holds only in-frame ones; the method was immunoSEQ multiplex PCR. Altogether about 300,000 clones are present, 70% to 90% being singletons, with the ten largest covering around 9.3%. The specimen was PBMCs or T cells enriched from blood (not recorded which). These receptors were collected from a woman younger than 35 who had recovered from COVID-19.

The gene calls are TRBV24-1 and TRBJ2-7, with 14 bases identical to TRBD2. CDR3 size: 16 residues. Unmatched junction bases numbered 10, after V lost 4 bases and J lost 9 bases. Germline V CDR1 and CDR2: KGHDR, SFDVKD. CDR3: CATSDSSGTSGSGQYF. CDR3 sequence (DNA): TGTGCCACCAGTGACTCCTCCGGGACTAGCGGGAGTGGGCAGTACTTC.

The CDR3 DNA reads TGTGCCAGCAGTTACCCTCGGGGATATGGCTACACCTTC. This encodes CASSYPRGYGYTF. The chain joins TRBV6-5 to TRBJ1-2; D is unresolved. Trimming pared 2 bases from V and 5 bases from J, leaving 9 bases between. CDR1 and CDR2 (germline): MNHEY, SVGAGI. The CDR3 is made up of 13 amino acids.

V usage is TRBV7-3 and J usage is TRBJ1-1, with 7 bases lining up with TRBD1. Trimming took 1 base from V and 4 from J; bases not matched to a gene: 0. The CDR3 is made up of 13 amino acids. Germline lookup yields CDR1 SGHTA and CDR2 FQGTGA. The CDR3 sequence is CASSLNRGTEAFF. DNA for the CDR3: TGTGCCAGCAGCTTAAACAGGGGCACTGAAGCTTTCTTT.

The chain employs TRBV7-2 and TRBJ1-2; 7 bases map to TRBD1. Germline CDR1 and CDR2: SGHTA and FQGNSA. The CDR3 covers 12 residues. J was trimmed by 2 bases and V by 9 bases; bases with no gene match: 3. The CDR3 region is CASTGANYGYTF. CDR3 bases: TGTGCCAGTACAGGGGCCAACTATGGCTACACCTTC.